This TCR beta chain was sequenced for a study of OX40 agonist ivuxolimab in advanced cancers. For the wider study: The costimulatory receptor OX40 (CD134) was targeted by ivuxolimab, a fully human IgG2 agonistic monoclonal antibody. Prior anti-PD-1, anti-PD-L1 or anti-CTLA-4 therapy was permitted, and checkpoint inhibitors had been received by around 39% of dose-escalation patients. In the dose-escalation cohort, more than 75% of patients were male, and the mean age was approximately 55 years, with a range of about 20 to 90. Of the roughly 54 dose-escalation patients, hepatocellular carcinoma was present in some 19, melanoma in approximately 15, renal cell carcinoma in 9 and head and neck cancer in 9. Partial responses occurred in three dose-escalation patients: two with cutaneous melanoma and one with hepatocellular carcinoma. The paper covers the monotherapy dose-escalation part of the phase I ivuxolimab trial, which included N ≈ 50 patients. The purpose of peripheral TCRbeta sequencing was to test whether ivuxolimab changed TCR sequence diversity and led to clonal T-cell expansion. Intravenous ivuxolimab was administered to patients every 2 weeks at six dose levels: 0.01, 0.1, 0.3, 1.5, 3 and 10 mg/kg.

Study-wide findings and limitations: At doses from 0.1 to 3.0 mg/kg, clonal expansion was seen in both CD4+ and CD8+ blood T cells between baseline and week 6. In the 0.1-3.0 mg/kg groups, partial responders had among the lowest normalized peripheral clonal expansion, particularly in CD8+ T cells. The antigen specificity of the peripheral T cells that underwent clonal expansion was not determined. Low levels of normalized T-cell clonal expansion were also seen in some patients who did not respond. On average, CD8+ T cells showed more expanded clones than CD4+ T cells after ivuxolimab.

To sequence the TCRbeta CDR3 region, genomic DNA was isolated from the sorted cells. TCRbeta CDR3 regions were sequenced using the immunoSEQ Assay. The table comes from immuneACCESS by way of TCRdb, which keeps in-frame sequences with V and J called. Part of the clones is missing from these tables; in studies checked, under half for an unresolved V gene and the rest for unknown reasons. The sample data list fewer than 40,000 clones, and roughly 87% of these were observed just once. In total, the top ten clones hold roughly 20% of the sample. Patients with a history of autoimmune disease or receiving systemic immunosuppression were excluded from the trial. Peripheral blood for TCR sequencing was collected from all dose cohorts at baseline, on cycle 4 day 1, and on cycle 7 day 1. Samples came from an open-label, multicenter, first-in-human phase I dose-escalation trial of ivuxolimab. Adults with locally advanced or metastatic head and neck squamous cell, hepatocellular, melanoma or renal cell carcinoma were enrolled in the trial. CD4+ and CD8+ T cells were sorted separately from peripheral blood before TCR sequencing.

At the junction V is shortened by 1 base and J by 3 bases; bases outside the gene matches: 2. As encoded in the germline V gene, CDR1 is SGHRS while CDR2 is YFSETQ. Including the terminal cysteine and phenylalanine, the CDR3 comprises 14 residues. Just CDR3 DNA is preserved here, 42 bases in frame from base 1. Notes on this clone: Which antigen it targets is not known. There are no base qualities to consult, and no much larger clone falls within one base.

This sequence was found in an adult with an advanced solid tumor such as melanoma, head and neck, liver or kidney cancer. Recombination linked TRBV5-1 to TRBJ1-1; 8 bases in between match TRBD1. This specimen was CD4+ or CD8+ T cells sorted from blood, taken in a trial of the OX40 agonist ivuxolimab. The DNA sequence reads TGCGCCAGCAGCTTGACGACAGGGGACACTGAAGCTTTCTTT. Translated, this gives CASSLTTGDTEAFF.